The entry below describes one T cell receptor beta chain. Its antigen is undetermined. These data come from a study of cytomegalovirus exposure and HLA in healthy donors. Broader study findings: The TCR clusters that emerged in the first cohort tended, a later analysis found, to co-occur in the approximately 110 validation repertoires.

Germline assignment: CDR1 LNHNV and CDR2 YYDKDF (reference sequence). The CDR3 totals 14 residues. Repertoires were generated with immunoSEQ multiplex PCR, while TCRdb's copy carries only in-frame clones and drops some. The sample shows 250,000 to 300,000 clones, around 91% of them seen only once. Sequenced input: PBMCs. This chain links TRBV15 with TRBJ2-7, with D unresolved. This TCR was recovered from a woman between 18 and 29 years old in good health and CMV-seronegative. Here the CDR3 reads CATSRDYSGSVSFV. In DNA form, the CDR3 reads TGTGCCACCAGCAGAGATTATTCAGGTTCAGTCTCATTTGTC.